This T cell receptor (beta chain) was recovered during a study of blood T cell repertoires in COVID-19. Study-level background: Both acute and convalescent COVID-19 samples were obtained from the United States, Italy and Spain. PBMCs, B-cell-depleted T cells, or T cells provided the cDNA or gDNA that made up the material.

The method was immunoSEQ multiplex PCR; TCRdb's version includes in-frame clones alone and lacks a portion of them. In the table there are approximately 140,000 clones, about 80% of which are singletons. Trimming removed 5 bases from V and 0 bases from J; junction bases left unmatched: 4. This CDR3 is built from 15 residues. Germline CDR1 SGHAT, CDR2 FQNNGV. This clone occurred many times. The chain couples TRBV11-2 to TRBJ1-3; 7 nucleotides align to TRBD1. The sample consisted of peripheral blood. This clonotype was obtained from a man aged 50-60 years with acute or convalescent COVID-19. In nucleotides, the CDR3 is TGTGCCAGCAGCCAACAGGGGTCCTCTGGAAACACCATATATTTT. This gives the protein CASSQQGSSGNTIYF. Combining the CDR3 with reference TRBV11-2 and TRBJ1-3 gives the whole variable domain EAGVAQSPRYKIIEKRQSVAFWCNPISGHATLYWYQQILGQGPKLLIQFQNNGVVDDSQLPKDRFSAERLKGVDSTLKIQPAKLEDSAVYLCASSQQGSSGNTIYFGEGSWLTVV.